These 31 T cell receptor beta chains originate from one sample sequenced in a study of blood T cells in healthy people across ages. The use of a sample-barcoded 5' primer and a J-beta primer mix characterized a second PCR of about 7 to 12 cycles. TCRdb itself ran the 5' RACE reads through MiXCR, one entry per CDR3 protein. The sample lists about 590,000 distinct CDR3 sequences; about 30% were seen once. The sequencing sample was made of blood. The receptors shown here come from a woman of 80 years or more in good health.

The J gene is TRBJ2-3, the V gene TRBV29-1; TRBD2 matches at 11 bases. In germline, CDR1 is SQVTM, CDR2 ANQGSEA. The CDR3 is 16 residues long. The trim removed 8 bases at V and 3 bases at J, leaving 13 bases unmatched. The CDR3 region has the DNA TGCAGCCCTAAAGGGCTAGCGGGAGGAGGAACAGATACGCAGTATTTT. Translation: CSPKGLAGGGTDTQYF.

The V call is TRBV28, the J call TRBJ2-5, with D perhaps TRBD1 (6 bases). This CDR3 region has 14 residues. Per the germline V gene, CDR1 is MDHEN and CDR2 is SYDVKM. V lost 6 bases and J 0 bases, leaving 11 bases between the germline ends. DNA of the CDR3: TGTGCCAGCAGGGGAACAGGGAACCAAGAGACCCAGTACTTC. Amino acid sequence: CASRGTGNQETQYF.

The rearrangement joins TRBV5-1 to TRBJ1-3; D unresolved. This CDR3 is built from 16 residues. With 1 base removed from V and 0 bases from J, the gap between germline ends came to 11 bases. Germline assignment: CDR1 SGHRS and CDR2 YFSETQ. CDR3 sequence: CASSLSPVLSGNTIYF. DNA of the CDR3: TGCGCCAGCAGCTTGTCCCCAGTCCTCTCTGGAAACACCATATATTTT.

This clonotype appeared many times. CDR3: CASSLDASYNEQFF. As DNA, the CDR3 is TGTGCCAGCAGCTTAGACGCCAGCTACAATGAGCAGTTCTTC. This chain uses TRBV7-9 with TRBJ2-1; no firm D call. Trimming left V 1 base short and J 3 bases short, with 7 bases between. Germline V gene lookup returns CDR1 SEHNR and CDR2 FQNEAQ (reference sequence). The CDR3 is made up of 14 amino acids. Together with reference TRBV7-9 and TRBJ2-1, the CDR3 gives the full variable domain: DTGVSQNPRHKITKRGQNVTFRCDPISEHNRLYWYRQTLGQGPEFLTYFQNEAQLEKSRLLSDRFSAERPKGSFSTLEIQRTEQGDSAMYLCASSLDASYNEQFFGPGTRLTVL.

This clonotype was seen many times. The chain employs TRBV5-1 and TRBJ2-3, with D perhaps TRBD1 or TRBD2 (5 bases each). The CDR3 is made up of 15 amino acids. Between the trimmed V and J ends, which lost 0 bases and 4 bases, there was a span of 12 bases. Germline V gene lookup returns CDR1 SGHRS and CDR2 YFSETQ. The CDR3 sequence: CASSLGGTPPDTQYF. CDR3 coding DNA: TGCGCCAGCAGCTTGGGGGGGACCCCTCCAGATACGCAGTATTTT.

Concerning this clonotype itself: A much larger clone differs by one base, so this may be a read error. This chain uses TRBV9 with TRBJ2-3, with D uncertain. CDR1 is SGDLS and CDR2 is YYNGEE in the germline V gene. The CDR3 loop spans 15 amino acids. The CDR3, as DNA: TGTGCCAGCAACGTAGTGGGAACCAGTGGAGATACGCAGTATTTT. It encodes CASNVVGTSGDTQYF.

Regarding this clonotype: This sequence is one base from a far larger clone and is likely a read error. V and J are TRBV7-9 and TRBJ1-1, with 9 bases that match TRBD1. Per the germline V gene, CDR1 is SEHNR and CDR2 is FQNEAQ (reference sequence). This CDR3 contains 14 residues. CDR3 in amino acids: CACSQGQGDTEAFF. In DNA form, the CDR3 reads TGTGCCTGCAGCCAGGGACAGGGAGACACTGAAGCTTTCTTT.

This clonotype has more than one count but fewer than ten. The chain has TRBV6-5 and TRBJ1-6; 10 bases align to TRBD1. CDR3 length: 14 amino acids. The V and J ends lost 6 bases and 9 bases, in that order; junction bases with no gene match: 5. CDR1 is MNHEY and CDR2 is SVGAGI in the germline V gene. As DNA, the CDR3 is TGTGCCAGCAGGAGACAGGGGGCGGCTTCACCCCTCCACTTT. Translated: CASRRQGAASPLHF.

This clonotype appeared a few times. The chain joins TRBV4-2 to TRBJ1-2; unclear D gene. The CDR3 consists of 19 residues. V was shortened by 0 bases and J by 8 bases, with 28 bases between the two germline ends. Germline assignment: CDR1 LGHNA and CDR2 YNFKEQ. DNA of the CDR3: TGTGCCAGCAGCCAAGATCCCCTGGGAGGGCTACCTCTAGAGTACGGCTACACCTTC. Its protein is CASSQDPLGGLPLEYGYTF.

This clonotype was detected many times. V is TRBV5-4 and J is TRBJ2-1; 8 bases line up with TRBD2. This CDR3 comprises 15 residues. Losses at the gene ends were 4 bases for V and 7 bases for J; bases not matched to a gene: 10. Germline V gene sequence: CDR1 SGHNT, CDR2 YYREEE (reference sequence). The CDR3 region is CASSKTSAHGNEQFF. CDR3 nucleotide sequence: TGTGCCAGCAGCAAGACTAGCGCCCACGGGAATGAGCAGTTCTTC.

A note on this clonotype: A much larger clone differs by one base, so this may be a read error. CDR3 bases: TGTGCCAGCATCGAGGGCGGGGGGAATCAAGAGACCCAGTTCTTC. It yields the protein CASIEGGGNQETQFF. The genes are TRBV6-1 and TRBJ2-5; 8 bases match TRBD2. The DNA end lines up better with TRBJ2-1; the J call may be wrong. The V gene's germline CDR1 is MNHNS and CDR2 SASEGT. The CDR3 extends over 15 amino acids.

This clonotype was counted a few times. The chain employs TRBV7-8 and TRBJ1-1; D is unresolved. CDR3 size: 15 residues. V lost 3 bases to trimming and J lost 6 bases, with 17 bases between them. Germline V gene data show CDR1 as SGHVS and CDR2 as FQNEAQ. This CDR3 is CASSFAINGRAEAFF. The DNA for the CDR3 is TGTGCCAGCAGCTTCGCTATCAACGGGAGGGCTGAAGCTTTCTTT.

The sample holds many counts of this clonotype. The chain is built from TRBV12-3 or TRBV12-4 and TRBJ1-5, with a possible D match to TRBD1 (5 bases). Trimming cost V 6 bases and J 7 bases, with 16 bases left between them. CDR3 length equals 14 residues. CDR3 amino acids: CASRKRGNLQPQHF. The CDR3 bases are TGTGCCAGCAGAAAGAGGGGAAACCTCCAGCCCCAGCATTTT.

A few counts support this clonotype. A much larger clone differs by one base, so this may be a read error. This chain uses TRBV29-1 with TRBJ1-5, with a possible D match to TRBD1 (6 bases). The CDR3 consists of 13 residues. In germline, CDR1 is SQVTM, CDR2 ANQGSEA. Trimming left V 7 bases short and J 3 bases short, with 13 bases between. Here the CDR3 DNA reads TGCAGCGCTCGAGTGGGGGCCAATCAGCCCCAGCATTTT. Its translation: CSARVGANQPQHF.

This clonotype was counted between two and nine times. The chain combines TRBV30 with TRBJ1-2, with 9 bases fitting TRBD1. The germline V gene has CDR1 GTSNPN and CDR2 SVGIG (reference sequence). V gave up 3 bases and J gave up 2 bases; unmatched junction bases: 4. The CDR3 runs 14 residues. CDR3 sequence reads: CAWRGDRDNYGYTF. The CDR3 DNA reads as TGTGCCTGGAGGGGGGACAGGGACAACTATGGCTACACCTTC.

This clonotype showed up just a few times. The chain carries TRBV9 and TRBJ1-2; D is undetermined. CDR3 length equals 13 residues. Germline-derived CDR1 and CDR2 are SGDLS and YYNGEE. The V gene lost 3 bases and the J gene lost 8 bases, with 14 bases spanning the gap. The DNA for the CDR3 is TGTGCCAGCAGCGAAAGACCGGGTTCCGGCTACACCTTC. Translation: CASSERPGSGYTF.

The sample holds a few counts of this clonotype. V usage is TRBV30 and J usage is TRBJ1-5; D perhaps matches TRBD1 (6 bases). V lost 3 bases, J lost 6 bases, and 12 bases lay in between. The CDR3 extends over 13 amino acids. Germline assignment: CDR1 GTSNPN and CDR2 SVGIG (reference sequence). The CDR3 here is CAWSLQGTQPQHF. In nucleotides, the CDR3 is TGTGCCTGGAGCCTGCAGGGGACTCAGCCCCAGCATTTT.

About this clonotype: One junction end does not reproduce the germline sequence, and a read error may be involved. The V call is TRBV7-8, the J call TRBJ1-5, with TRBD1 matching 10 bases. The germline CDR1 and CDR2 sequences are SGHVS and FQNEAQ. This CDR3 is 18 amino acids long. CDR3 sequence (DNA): TGTACCAGCAGCCTAGCCGGGACAGGGGTTTATAGCAATCAGCCCCAGCATTTT. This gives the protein CTSSLAGTGVYSNQPQHF.

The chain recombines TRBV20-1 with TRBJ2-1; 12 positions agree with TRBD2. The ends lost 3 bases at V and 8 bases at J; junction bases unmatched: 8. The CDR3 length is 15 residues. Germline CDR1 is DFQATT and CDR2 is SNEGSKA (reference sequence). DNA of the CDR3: TGCAGTGCTAGGGAGCTAGCGGGAGGGCTCTATGAGCAGTTCTTC. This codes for CSARELAGGLYEQFF.

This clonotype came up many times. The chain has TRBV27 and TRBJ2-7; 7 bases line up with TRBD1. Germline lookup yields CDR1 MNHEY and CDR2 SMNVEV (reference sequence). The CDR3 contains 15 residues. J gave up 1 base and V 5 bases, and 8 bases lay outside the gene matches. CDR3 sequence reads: CASSPYRGRSYEQYF. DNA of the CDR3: TGTGCCAGCAGTCCGTACAGGGGACGGTCCTACGAGCAGTACTTC.

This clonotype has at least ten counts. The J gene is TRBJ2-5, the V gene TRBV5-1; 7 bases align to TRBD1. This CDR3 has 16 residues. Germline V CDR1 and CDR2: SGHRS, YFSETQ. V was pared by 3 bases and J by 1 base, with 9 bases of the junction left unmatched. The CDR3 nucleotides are TGCGCCAGCAGCTCCAGGGACAGAGGATCCCAAGAGACCCAGTACTTC. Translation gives CASSSRDRGSQETQYF.

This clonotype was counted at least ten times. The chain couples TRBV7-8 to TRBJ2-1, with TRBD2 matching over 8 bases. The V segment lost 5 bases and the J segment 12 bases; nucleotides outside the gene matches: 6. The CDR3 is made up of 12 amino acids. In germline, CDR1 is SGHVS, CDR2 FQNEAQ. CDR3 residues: CASSHSGEPQFF. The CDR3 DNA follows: TGTGCCAGCAGCCATAGCGGGGAGCCGCAGTTCTTC. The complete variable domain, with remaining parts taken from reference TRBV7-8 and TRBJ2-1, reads GAGVSQSPRYKVAKRGQDVALRCDPISGHVSLFWYQQALGQGPEFLTYFQNEAQLDKSGLPSDRFFAERPEGSVSTLKIQRTQQEDSAVYLCASSHSGEPQFFGPGTRLTVL.

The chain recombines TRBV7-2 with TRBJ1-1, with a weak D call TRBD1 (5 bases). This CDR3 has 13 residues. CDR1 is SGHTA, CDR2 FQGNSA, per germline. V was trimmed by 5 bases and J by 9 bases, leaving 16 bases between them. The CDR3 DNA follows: TGTGCCAGCAGCCAGTTCGGGGGTTGGAAAGCTTTCTTT. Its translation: CASSQFGGWKAFF.

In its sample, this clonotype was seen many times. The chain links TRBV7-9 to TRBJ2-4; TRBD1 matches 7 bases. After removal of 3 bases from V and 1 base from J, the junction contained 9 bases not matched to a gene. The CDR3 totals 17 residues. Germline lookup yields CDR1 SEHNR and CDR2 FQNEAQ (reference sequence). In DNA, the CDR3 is TGTGCCAGCAGCTTCAGTATGTCGACAGGGGCCAAAAACATTCAGTACTTC. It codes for CASSFSMSTGAKNIQYF.

As DNA, the CDR3 is TGTGCCAGCTCACCAACCGTAACTAATGAAAAACTGTTTTTT. Its protein is CASSPTVTNEKLFF. V usage is TRBV18 and J usage is TRBJ1-4; D unresolved. CDR3 length equals 14 residues. V lost 2 bases, J lost 1 base, and 5 bases lay in between. The V gene's germline CDR1 is KGHSH and CDR2 LQKENI.

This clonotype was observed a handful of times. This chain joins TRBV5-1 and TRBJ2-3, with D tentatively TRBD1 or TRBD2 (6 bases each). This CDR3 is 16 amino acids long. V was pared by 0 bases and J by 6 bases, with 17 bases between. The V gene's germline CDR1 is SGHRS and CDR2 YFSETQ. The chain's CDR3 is CASSLEGGRFADTQYF. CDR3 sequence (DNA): TGCGCCAGCAGCTTGGAGGGGGGAAGGTTTGCCGATACGCAGTATTTT.

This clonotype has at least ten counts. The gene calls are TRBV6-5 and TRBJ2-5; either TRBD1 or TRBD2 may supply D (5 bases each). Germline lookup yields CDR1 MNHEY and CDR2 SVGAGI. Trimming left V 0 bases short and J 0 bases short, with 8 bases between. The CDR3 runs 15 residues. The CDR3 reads CASSYSGRNQETQYF. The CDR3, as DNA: TGTGCCAGCAGTTACTCGGGACGGAACCAAGAGACCCAGTACTTC.

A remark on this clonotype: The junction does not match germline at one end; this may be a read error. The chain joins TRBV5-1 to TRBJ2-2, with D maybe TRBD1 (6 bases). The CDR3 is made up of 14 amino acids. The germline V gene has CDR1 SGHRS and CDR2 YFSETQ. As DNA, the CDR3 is TGCGCCAGCAGCCTTCAGGGGAGCACCGGGGAGCGGTTTTTT. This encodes CASSLQGSTGERFF.

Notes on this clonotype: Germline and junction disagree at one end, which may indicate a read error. This CDR3 is CASNLGPAAETQYF. The CDR3, as DNA: TGTGCCAGCAACTTAGGTCCAGCGGCAGAGACCCAGTACTTC. This sequence joins TRBV13 and TRBJ2-5, with D perhaps matching TRBD2 (5 bases). CDR1 PRHDT and CDR2 FYEKMQ come from the germline V gene (reference sequence). The CDR3 spans 14 residues.

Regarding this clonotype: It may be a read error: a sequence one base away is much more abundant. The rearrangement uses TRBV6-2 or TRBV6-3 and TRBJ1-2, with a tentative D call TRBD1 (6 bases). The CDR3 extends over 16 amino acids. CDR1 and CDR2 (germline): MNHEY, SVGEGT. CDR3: CTSSYSTDRMVYGYTF. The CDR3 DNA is TGTACCAGCAGTTACTCTACGGACAGAATGGTCTATGGCTACACCTTC.

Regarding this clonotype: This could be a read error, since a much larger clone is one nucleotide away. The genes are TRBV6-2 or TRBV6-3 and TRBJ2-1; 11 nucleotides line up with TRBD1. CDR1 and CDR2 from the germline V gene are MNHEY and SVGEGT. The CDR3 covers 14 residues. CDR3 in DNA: TGTGCCAGCAGTTGGACAGGGGGCATGAATGAGCGGTTCTTC. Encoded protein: CASSWTGGMNERFF.